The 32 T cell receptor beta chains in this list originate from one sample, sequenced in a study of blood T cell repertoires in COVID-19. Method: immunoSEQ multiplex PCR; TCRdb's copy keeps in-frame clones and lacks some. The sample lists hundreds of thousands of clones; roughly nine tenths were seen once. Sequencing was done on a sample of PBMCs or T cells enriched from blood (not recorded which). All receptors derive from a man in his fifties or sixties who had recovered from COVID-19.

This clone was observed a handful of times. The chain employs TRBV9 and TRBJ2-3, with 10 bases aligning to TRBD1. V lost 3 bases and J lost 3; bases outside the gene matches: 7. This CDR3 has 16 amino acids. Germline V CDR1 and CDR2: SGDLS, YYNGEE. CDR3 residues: CASSANRDRGTDTQYF. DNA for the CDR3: TGTGCCAGCAGCGCGAACCGGGACAGGGGAACAGATACGCAGTATTTT. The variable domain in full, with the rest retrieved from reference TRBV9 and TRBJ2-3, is DSGVTQTPKHLITATGQRVTLRCSPRSGDLSVYWYQQSLDQGLQFLIQYYNGEERAKGNILERFSAQQFPDLHSELNLSSLELGDSALYFCASSANRDRGTDTQYFGPGTRLTVL.

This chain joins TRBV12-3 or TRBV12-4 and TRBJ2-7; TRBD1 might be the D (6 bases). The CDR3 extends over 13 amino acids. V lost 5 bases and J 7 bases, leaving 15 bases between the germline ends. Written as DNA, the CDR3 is TGTGCCAGCAGTAAGACAGGAGGCGGGGAGCAGTACTTC. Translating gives CASSKTGGGEQYF.

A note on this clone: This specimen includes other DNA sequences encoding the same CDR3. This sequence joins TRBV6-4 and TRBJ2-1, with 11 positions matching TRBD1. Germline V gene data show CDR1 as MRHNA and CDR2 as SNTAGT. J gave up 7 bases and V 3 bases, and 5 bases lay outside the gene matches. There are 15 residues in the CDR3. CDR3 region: CASSEGQGARNEQFF. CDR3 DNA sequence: TGTGCCAGCAGTGAAGGACAGGGGGCGCGAAATGAGCAGTTCTTC.

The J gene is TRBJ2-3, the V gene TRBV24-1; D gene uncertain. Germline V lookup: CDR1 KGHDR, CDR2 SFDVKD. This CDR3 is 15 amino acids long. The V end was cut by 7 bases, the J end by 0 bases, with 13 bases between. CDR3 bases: TGTGCCACCAGCCCCCGTAGCACCAGCACAGATACGCAGTATTTT. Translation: CATSPRSTSTDTQYF.

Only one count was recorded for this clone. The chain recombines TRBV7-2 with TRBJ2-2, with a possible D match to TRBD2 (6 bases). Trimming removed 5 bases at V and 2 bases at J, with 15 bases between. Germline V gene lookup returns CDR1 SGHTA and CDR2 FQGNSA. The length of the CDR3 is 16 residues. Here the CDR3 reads CASSPGLISNTGELFF. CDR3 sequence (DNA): TGTGCCAGCAGCCCGGGACTCATTTCAAACACCGGGGAGCTGTTTTTT.

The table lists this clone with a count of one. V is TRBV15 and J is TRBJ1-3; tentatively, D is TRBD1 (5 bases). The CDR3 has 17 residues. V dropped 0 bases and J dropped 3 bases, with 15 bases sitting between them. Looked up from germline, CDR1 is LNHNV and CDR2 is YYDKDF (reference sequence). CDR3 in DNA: TGTGCCACCAGCAGAGAGTTGGGGCAATACTTTGGAAACACCATATATTTT. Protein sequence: CATSRELGQYFGNTIYF.

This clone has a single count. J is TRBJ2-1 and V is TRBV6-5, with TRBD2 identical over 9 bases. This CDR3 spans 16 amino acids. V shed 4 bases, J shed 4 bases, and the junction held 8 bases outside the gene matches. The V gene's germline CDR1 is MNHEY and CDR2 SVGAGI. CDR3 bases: TGTGCCAGCAGTTCCCCGTTGCTAGCGGGGTACAATGAGCAGTTCTTC. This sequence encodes CASSSPLLAGYNEQFF.

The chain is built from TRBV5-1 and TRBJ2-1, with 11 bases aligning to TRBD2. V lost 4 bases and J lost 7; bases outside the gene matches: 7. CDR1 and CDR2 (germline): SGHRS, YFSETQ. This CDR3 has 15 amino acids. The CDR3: CASSGGTSGLNEQFF. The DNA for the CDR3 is TGCGCCAGCAGCGGCGGGACTAGCGGCCTTAATGAGCAGTTCTTC.

CDR3 in DNA: TGTGCCAGCAGCGATCCGACATGGTCGTACGAGCAGTACTTC. It translates to CASSDPTWSYEQYF. The J gene is TRBJ2-7, the V gene TRBV9; D is unresolved. The CDR3 is 14 residues long. The germline gives CDR1 SGDLS, CDR2 YYNGEE. The germline V and J ends were trimmed by 3 bases and 4 bases, with 14 bases remaining between them. The whole variable domain, remainder taken from reference TRBV9 and TRBJ2-7, is DSGVTQTPKHLITATGQRVTLRCSPRSGDLSVYWYQQSLDQGLQFLIQYYNGEERAKGNILERFSAQQFPDLHSELNLSSLELGDSALYFCASSDPTWSYEQYFGPGTRLTVT.

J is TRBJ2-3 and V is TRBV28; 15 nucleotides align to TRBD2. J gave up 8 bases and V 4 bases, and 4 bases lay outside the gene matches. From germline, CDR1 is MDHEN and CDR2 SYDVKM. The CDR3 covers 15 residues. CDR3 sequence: CASSSPGLAGGTQYF. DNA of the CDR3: TGTGCCAGCAGTTCTCCGGGACTAGCGGGAGGTACGCAGTATTTT.

CDR3 in amino acids: CASSYSGLAGVGEQFF. CDR3 bases: TGTGCCAGCAGTTACTCCGGCCTAGCGGGAGTCGGAGAGCAGTTCTTC. The chain uses TRBV6-2 or TRBV6-3 and TRBJ2-1; the match to TRBD2 covers 10 bases. Germline V gene lookup returns CDR1 MNHEY and CDR2 SVGEGT. The length of the CDR3 is 16 residues. V shed 0 bases, J shed 10 bases, and the junction held 9 bases outside the gene matches.

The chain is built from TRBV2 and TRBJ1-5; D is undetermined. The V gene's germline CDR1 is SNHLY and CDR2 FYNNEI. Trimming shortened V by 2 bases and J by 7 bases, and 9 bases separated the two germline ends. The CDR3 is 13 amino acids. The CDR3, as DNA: TGTGCCAGCAGTGAAAGGTTGGGCCAGCCCCAGCATTTT. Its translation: CASSERLGQPQHF.

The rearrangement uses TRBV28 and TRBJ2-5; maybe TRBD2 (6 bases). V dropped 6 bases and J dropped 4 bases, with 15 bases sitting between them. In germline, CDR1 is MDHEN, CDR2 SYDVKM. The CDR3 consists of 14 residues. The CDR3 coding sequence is TGTGCCAGCAGGGCGACCGGGACTGGAGAGACCCAGTACTTC. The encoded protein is CASRATGTGETQYF.

The CDR3 protein is CASSPGREVTDTQYF. The CDR3 region has the DNA TGTGCCAGCTCACCGGGGCGGGAGGTCACAGATACGCAGTATTTT. The J gene is TRBJ2-3, the V gene TRBV18; 8 nucleotides line up with TRBD2. V lost 3 bases to trimming and J lost 2 bases; unmatched junction nucleotides: 4. The CDR3 runs 15 residues. The germline V gene has CDR1 KGHSH and CDR2 LQKENI.

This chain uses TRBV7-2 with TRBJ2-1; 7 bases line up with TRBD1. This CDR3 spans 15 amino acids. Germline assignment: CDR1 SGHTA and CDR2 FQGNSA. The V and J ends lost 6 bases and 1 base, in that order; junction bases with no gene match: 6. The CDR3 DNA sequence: TGTGCCAGCAGGTCTCAGGGGGTTTCCTACAATGAGCAGTTCTTC. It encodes CASRSQGVSYNEQFF.

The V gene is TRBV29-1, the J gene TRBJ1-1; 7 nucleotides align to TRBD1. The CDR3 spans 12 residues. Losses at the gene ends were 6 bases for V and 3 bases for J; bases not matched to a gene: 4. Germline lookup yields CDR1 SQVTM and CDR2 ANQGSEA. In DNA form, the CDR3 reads TGCAGCGTGACAGGGAGTGACACTGAAGCTTTCTTT. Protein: CSVTGSDTEAFF. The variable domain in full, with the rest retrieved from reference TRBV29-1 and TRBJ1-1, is SAVISQKPSRDICQRGTSLTIQCQVDSQVTMMFWYRQQPGQSLTLIATANQGSEATYESGFVIDKFPISRPNLTFSTLTVSNMSPEDSSIYLCSVTGSDTEAFFGQGTRLTVV.

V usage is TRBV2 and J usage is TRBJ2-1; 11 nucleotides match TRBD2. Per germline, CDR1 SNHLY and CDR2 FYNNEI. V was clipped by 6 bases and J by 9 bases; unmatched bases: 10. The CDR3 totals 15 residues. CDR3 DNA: TGTGCCAGCAGCAGGGGAGTAGCGGGAGGGGGTGAGCAGTTCTTC. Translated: CASSRGVAGGGEQFF.

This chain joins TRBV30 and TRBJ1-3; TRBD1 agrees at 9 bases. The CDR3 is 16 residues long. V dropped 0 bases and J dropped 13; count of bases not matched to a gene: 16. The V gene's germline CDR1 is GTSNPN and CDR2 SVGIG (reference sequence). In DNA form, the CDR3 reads TGTGCCTGGAGTGTATCCCCGGGACAGGGCCGTGTAGGGATATATTTT. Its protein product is CAWSVSPGQGRVGIYF. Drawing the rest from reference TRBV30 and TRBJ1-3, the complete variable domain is SQTIHQWPATLVQPVGSPLSLECTVEGTSNPNLYWYRQAAGRGLQLLFYSVGIGQISSEVPQNLSASRPQDRQFILSSKKLLLSDSGFYLCAWSVSPGQGRVGIYFGEGSWLTVV.

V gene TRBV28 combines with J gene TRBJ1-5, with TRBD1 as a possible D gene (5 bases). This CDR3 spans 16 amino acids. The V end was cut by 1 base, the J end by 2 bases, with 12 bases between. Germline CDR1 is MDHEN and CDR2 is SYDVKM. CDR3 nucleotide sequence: TGTGCCAGCAGTTTATCGCAGGGTTTACGCAATCAGCCCCAGCATTTT. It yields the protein CASSLSQGLRNQPQHF.

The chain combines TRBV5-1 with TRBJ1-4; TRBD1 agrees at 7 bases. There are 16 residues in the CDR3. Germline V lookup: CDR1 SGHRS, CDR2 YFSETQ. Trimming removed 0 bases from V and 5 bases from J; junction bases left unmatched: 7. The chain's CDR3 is CASSLATGAVNEKLFF. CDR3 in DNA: TGCGCCAGCAGCTTGGCTACAGGGGCGGTAAATGAAAAACTGTTTTTT.

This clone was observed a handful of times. This CDR3 is CASSQGGRIQYF. As DNA, the CDR3 is TGTGCCAGTAGTCAGGGGGGCCGGATTCAGTACTTC. The chain joins TRBV19 to TRBJ2-4; TRBD1 is a possible D gene (7 bases). V was pared by 5 bases and J by 10 bases, with 12 bases between. Germline V CDR1 and CDR2: LNHDA, SQIVND (reference sequence). The CDR3 is made up of 12 amino acids.

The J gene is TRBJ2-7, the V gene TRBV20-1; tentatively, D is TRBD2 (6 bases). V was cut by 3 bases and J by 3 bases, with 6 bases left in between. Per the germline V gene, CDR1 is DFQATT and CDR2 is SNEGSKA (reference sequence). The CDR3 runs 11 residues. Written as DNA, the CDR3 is TGCAGTGCTAGGGACTACTACGAGCAGTACTTC. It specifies CSARDYYEQYF.

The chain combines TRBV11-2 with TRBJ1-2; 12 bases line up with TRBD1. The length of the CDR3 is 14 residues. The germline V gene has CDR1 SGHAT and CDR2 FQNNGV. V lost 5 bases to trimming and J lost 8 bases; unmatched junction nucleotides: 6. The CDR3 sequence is CASSIGTGGRGYTF. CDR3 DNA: TGTGCCAGCAGCATCGGGACAGGGGGCCGCGGCTACACCTTC. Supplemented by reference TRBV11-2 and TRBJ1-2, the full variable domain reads EAGVAQSPRYKIIEKRQSVAFWCNPISGHATLYWYQQILGQGPKLLIQFQNNGVVDDSQLPKDRFSAERLKGVDSTLKIQPAKLEDSAVYLCASSIGTGGRGYTFGSGTRLTVV.

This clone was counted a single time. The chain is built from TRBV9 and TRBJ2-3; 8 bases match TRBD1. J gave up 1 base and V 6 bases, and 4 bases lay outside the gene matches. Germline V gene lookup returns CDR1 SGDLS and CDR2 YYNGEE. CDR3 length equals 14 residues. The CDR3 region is CASNPGQGTDTQYF. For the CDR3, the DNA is TGTGCCAGCAATCCGGGACAGGGCACAGATACGCAGTATTTT.

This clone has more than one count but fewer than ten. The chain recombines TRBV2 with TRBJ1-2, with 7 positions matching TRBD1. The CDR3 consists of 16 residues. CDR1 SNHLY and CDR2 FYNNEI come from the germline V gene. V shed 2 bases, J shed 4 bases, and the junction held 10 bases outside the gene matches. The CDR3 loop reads CASSEPGQALPYGYTF. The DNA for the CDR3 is TGTGCCAGCAGTGAACCAGGACAGGCCCTACCCTATGGCTACACCTTC.

The CDR3 DNA sequence: TGCAGCGCCGATAGTAAGAACACCGGGGAGCTGTTTTTT. Amino acid sequence: CSADSKNTGELFF. V is TRBV29-1 and J is TRBJ2-2; D gene uncertain. V shed 7 bases and J shed 1 base, with 10 bases lying between them. This CDR3 has 13 residues. CDR1 SQVTM and CDR2 ANQGSEA come from the germline V gene.

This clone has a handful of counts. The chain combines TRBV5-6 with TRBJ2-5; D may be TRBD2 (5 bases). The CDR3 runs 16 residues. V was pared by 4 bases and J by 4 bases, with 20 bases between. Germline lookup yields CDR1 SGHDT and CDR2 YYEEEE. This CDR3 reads CASSPSVARDRETQYF. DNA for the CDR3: TGTGCCAGCAGCCCTTCTGTTGCCCGGGATAGAGAGACCCAGTACTTC.

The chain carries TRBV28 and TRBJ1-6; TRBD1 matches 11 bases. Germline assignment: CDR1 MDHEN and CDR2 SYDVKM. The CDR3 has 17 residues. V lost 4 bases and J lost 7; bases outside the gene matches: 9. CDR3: CASSSWTGGSGNSPLHF. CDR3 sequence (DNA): TGTGCCAGCAGTTCTTGGACAGGGGGCAGTGGGAATTCACCCCTCCACTTT.

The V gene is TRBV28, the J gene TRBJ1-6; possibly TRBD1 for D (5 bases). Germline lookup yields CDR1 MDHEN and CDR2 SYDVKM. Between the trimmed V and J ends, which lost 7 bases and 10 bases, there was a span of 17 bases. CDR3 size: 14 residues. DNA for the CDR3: TGTGCCAGCACCTCCCCGGGGGGAGGGTCACCCCTCCACTTT. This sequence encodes CASTSPGGGSPLHF.

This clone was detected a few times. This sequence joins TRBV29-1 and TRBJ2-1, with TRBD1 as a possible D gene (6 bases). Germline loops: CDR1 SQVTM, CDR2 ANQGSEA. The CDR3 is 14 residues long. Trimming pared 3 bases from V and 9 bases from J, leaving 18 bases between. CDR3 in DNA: TGCAGCGTTGAGCGTGGAGTCCGAGGGGGTGAGCAGTTCTTC. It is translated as CSVERGVRGGEQFF.

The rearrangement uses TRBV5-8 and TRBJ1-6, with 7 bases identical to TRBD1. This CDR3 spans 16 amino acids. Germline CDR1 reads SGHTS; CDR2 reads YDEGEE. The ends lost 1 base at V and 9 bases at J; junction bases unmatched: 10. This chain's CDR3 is CASSLTGRGIGSPLHF. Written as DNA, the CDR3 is TGTGCCAGCAGCTTGACTGGCAGGGGGATTGGTTCACCCCTCCACTTT.

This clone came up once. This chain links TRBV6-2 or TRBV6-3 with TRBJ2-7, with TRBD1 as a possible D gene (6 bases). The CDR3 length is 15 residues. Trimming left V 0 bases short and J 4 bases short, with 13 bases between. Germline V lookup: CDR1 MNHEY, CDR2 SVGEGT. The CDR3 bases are TGTGCCAGCAGTTACTCCGGGACAAGTTTTTACGAGCAGTACTTC. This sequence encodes CASSYSGTSFYEQYF.